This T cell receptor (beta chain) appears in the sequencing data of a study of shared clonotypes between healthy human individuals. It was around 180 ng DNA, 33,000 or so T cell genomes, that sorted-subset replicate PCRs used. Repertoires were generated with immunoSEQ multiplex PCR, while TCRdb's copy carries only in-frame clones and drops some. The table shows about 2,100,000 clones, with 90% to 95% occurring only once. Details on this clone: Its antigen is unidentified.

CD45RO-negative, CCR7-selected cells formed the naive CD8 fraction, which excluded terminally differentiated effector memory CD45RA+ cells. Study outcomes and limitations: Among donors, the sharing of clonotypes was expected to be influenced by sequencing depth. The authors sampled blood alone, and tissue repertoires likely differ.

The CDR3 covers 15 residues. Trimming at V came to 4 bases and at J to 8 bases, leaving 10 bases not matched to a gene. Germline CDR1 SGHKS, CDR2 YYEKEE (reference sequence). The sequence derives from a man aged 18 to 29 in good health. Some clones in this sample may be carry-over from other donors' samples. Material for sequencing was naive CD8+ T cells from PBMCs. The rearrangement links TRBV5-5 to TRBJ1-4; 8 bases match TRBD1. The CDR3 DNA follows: TGTGCCAGCAGCGAGTCTAGGACAGGGATGGAAAAACTGTTTTTT. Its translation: CASSESRTGMEKLFF. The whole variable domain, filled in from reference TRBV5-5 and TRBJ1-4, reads DAGVTQSPTHLIKTRGQQVTLRCSPISGHKSVSWYQQVLGQGPQFIFQYYEKEERGRGNFPDRFSARQFPNYSSELNVNALLLGDSALYLCASSESRTGMEKLFFGSGTQLSVL.